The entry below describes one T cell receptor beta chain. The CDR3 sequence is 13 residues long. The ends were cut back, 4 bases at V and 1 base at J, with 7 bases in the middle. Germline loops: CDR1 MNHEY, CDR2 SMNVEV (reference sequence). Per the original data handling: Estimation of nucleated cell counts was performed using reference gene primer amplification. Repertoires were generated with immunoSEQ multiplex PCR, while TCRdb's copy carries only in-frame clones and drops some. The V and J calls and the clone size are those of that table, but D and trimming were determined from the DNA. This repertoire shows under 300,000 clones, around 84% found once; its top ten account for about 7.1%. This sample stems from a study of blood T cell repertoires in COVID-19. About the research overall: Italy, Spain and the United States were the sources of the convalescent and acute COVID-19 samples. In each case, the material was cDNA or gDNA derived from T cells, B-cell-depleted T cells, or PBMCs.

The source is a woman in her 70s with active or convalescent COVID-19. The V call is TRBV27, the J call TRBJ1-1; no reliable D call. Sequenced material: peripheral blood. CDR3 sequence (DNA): TGTGCCAGCAGTTCCTACCCGAACACTGAAGCTTTCTTT. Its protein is CASSSYPNTEAFF.